Below, 26 T cell receptor beta chains from the same sample are listed, as sequenced in a study of cytomegalovirus exposure and HLA in healthy donors. Primers for the PCR totalled 60 Vbeta and 13 Jbeta. Measured with immunoSEQ multiplex PCR; TCRdb has only the in-frame clones, and not every one. The sample comprises 150,000 or so clones, 78% of which are singletons, and around 7% rests with the top ten. Sequenced material: PBMCs. These receptors were taken from a woman in her 40s in good health and CMV-seropositive.

This chain uses TRBV5-5 with TRBJ2-4; D may be TRBD1 (6 bases). This CDR3 contains 17 residues. V lost 0 bases to trimming and J lost 2 bases, with 15 bases between them. Germline V gene sequence: CDR1 SGHKS, CDR2 YYEKEE (reference sequence). The CDR3 loop reads CASSLAGQGSTKNIQYF. The CDR3 DNA reads as TGTGCCAGCAGCTTGGCCGGCCAGGGGAGTACCAAAAACATTCAGTACTTC. The whole variable domain, remainder taken from reference TRBV5-5 and TRBJ2-4, is DAGVTQSPTHLIKTRGQQVTLRCSPISGHKSVSWYQQVLGQGPQFIFQYYEKEERGRGNFPDRFSARQFPNYSSELNVNALLLGDSALYLCASSLAGQGSTKNIQYFGAGTRLSVL.

The V call is TRBV7-9, the J call TRBJ2-5; D is unresolved. There are 15 residues in the CDR3. Trimming left V 1 base short and J 0 bases short, with 9 bases between. From germline, CDR1 is SEHNR and CDR2 FQNEAQ (reference sequence). The CDR3 here is CASSLDFQDQETQYF. The CDR3 DNA reads TGTGCCAGCAGCTTAGATTTTCAGGACCAAGAGACCCAGTACTTC.

The chain carries TRBV5-4 and TRBJ1-1; TRBD1 matches 8 bases. Per the germline V gene, CDR1 is SGHNT and CDR2 is YYREEE (reference sequence). With 5 bases clipped from V and 2 bases from J, the junction kept 8 bases outside the gene matches. There are 15 residues in the CDR3. CDR3 protein: CASRKPGQANTEAFF. CDR3 nucleotides: TGTGCCAGCAGGAAACCGGGACAGGCAAACACTGAAGCTTTCTTT.

The chain has TRBV28 and TRBJ1-6, with D perhaps matching TRBD1 (5 bases). V was cut by 2 bases and J by 7 bases, with 12 bases left in between. The CDR3 runs to 15 residues. Germline CDR1 MDHEN, CDR2 SYDVKM. The chain's CDR3 is CASSLLQTGNSPLHF. The CDR3 DNA is TGTGCCAGCAGTTTACTCCAAACAGGAAATTCACCCCTCCACTTT.

The rearrangement joins TRBV14 to TRBJ2-5; D possibly corresponds to TRBD2 (5 bases). Germline lookup yields CDR1 SGHDN and CDR2 FVKESK. The CDR3 has 12 residues. Trimming left V 1 base short and J 8 bases short, with 8 bases between. CDR3 in DNA: TGTGCCAGCAGCCAAGGTCGGGAAACCCAGTACTTC. The encoded protein is CASSQGRETQYF.

V and J are TRBV5-1 and TRBJ1-1; no reliable D call. Between the trimmed V and J ends, which lost 4 bases and 0 bases, there was a span of 10 bases. The germline V gene encodes CDR1 SGHRS and CDR2 YFSETQ. CDR3 length equals 14 residues. The CDR3 DNA is TGCGCCAGCAGCCCCGATTACATGAACACTGAAGCTTTCTTT. It yields the protein CASSPDYMNTEAFF.

This clone has only a few counts. The chain is built from TRBV9 and TRBJ1-1; D is perhaps TRBD1 (6 bases). Germline CDR1 SGDLS, CDR2 YYNGEE. The CDR3 is made up of 17 amino acids. Trimming removed 0 bases from V and 1 base from J, with 16 bases in between. Here the CDR3 reads CASSVAVGGAGNTEAFF. The CDR3 region has the DNA TGTGCCAGCAGCGTAGCTGTTGGGGGGGCGGGGAACACTGAAGCTTTCTTT. Full variable domain (rest looked up from reference TRBV9 and TRBJ1-1): DSGVTQTPKHLITATGQRVTLRCSPRSGDLSVYWYQQSLDQGLQFLIQYYNGEERAKGNILERFSAQQFPDLHSELNLSSLELGDSALYFCASSVAVGGAGNTEAFFGQGTRLTVV.

V and J are TRBV2 and TRBJ2-7; D unclear. Looked up from germline, CDR1 is SNHLY and CDR2 is FYNNEI. CDR3 length equals 14 residues. The V end lost 6 bases, the J end lost 0 bases, and 12 bases lay between the germline ends. CDR3 bases: TGTGCCAGCAGGATGTCAGGCTACTCCTACGAGCAGTACTTC. It codes for CASRMSGYSYEQYF.

The V call is TRBV6-6, the J call TRBJ1-6; weak D call: TRBD1 (5 bases). This CDR3 has 13 residues. Per the germline V gene, CDR1 is MNHNY and CDR2 is SVGAGI (reference sequence). V was clipped by 6 bases and J by 7 bases, with 10 bases between them. The CDR3 spells CASSGGDNSPLHF. CDR3 nucleotides: TGTGCCAGCAGCGGCGGGGACAATTCACCCCTCCACTTT.

The chain employs TRBV7-6 and TRBJ1-4; 10 bases are shared with TRBD1. The J segment lost 8 bases and the V segment lost 5 bases, leaving 8 bases of the junction unmatched. Germline assignment: CDR1 SGHVS and CDR2 FNYEAQ. The CDR3 has 15 residues. CDR3 region: CASSLGTGAGEKLFF. Written as DNA, the CDR3 is TGTGCCAGCAGCCTCGGGACAGGGGCAGGGGAAAAACTGTTTTTT. The whole variable domain, remainder taken from reference TRBV7-6 and TRBJ1-4, is GAGVSQSPRYKVTKRGQDVALRCDPISGHVSLYWYRQALGQGPEFLTYFNYEAQQDKSGLPNDRFSAERPEGSISTLTIQRTEQRDSAMYRCASSLGTGAGEKLFFGSGTQLSVL.

The chain has TRBV5-4 and TRBJ1-6; D is unclear. CDR1 is SGHNT and CDR2 is YYREEE in the germline V gene (reference sequence). The germline V and J ends were trimmed by 2 bases and 8 bases, with 8 bases remaining between them. The CDR3 consists of 13 residues. The CDR3 DNA sequence: TGTGCCAGCAGCTTAATTCCGTATTCACCCCTCCACTTT. Residues: CASSLIPYSPLHF.

The chain joins TRBV7-8 to TRBJ2-1; the D gene is possibly TRBD1 (5 bases). The germline V gene encodes CDR1 SGHVS and CDR2 FQNEAQ. The CDR3 totals 16 residues. V was cut by 5 bases and J by 4 bases, with 18 bases left in between. The CDR3 region is CASSPTRTRIYNEQFF. CDR3 DNA: TGTGCCAGCAGCCCCACGCGGACACGGATTTACAATGAGCAGTTCTTC.

The chain is built from TRBV4-2 and TRBJ2-5; TRBD1 matches at 7 bases. There are 12 residues in the CDR3. V gave up 4 bases and J gave up 7 bases; unmatched junction bases: 3. Germline loops: CDR1 LGHNA, CDR2 YNFKEQ. Here the CDR3 DNA reads TGTGCCAGCAGCCCCCCAGGGGGGACCCAGTACTTC. This encodes CASSPPGGTQYF.

V and J are TRBV7-2 and TRBJ2-1; 13 bases agree with TRBD2. The CDR3 has 15 amino acids. Germline CDR1 SGHTA, CDR2 FQGNSA. J was trimmed by 10 bases and V by 3 bases; bases with no gene match: 6. CDR3 DNA sequence: TGTGCCAGCAGCTTCCCGGGACTAGCGGGACCAGAGCAGTTCTTC. Translation gives CASSFPGLAGPEQFF.

The genes are TRBV27 and TRBJ2-2; no reliable D call. Germline V gene sequence: CDR1 MNHEY, CDR2 SMNVEV (reference sequence). V lost 1 base and J lost 3, with 18 bases in between. CDR3 length: 18 residues. CDR3 sequence reads: CASSLWSFGGMDTGELFF. In nucleotides, the CDR3 is TGTGCCAGCAGTTTATGGTCCTTCGGCGGCATGGACACCGGGGAGCTGTTTTTT.

The CDR3 loop reads CASSAEGGETQYF. In DNA form, the CDR3 reads TGTGCCAGCAGCGCCGAGGGGGGGGAGACCCAGTACTTC. The genes are TRBV9 and TRBJ2-5; D is possibly TRBD2 (7 bases). The CDR3 is 13 amino acids. V lost 3 bases, J lost 5 bases, and 11 bases lay in between. CDR1 SGDLS and CDR2 YYNGEE come from the germline V gene.

J is TRBJ2-7 and V is TRBV28, with D unresolved. Trimming took off 1 base at V and 5 bases at J, with 6 bases between the two ends. CDR1 and CDR2 from the germline V gene are MDHEN and SYDVKM. The CDR3 sequence is 12 residues long. This chain's CDR3 is CASSLSGNEQYF. The CDR3 DNA sequence: TGTGCCAGCAGTTTATCAGGTAACGAGCAGTACTTC.

V usage is TRBV5-1 and J usage is TRBJ1-1; D is unresolved. CDR3 length: 14 residues. V dropped 0 bases and J dropped 8 bases, with 14 bases sitting between them. Germline V gene lookup returns CDR1 SGHRS and CDR2 YFSETQ. CDR3 bases: TGCGCCAGCAGCTTGGGTCGACATTTACCCGAAGCTTTCTTT. Translation gives CASSLGRHLPEAFF.

This chain joins TRBV5-1 and TRBJ2-5; the match to TRBD1 covers 8 bases. The germline gives CDR1 SGHRS, CDR2 YFSETQ. Losses at the gene ends were 3 bases for V and 4 bases for J; bases not matched to a gene: 20. This CDR3 has 19 residues. Written as DNA, the CDR3 is TGCGCCAGCAGCTCCGCTCCCTCAACCTTCTCAGGGGGCGCAGAGACCCAGTACTTC. Its protein product is CASSSAPSTFSGGAETQYF.

The chain couples TRBV11-2 to TRBJ2-1; 7 bases align to TRBD2. The CDR3 runs to 15 residues. The V and J ends lost 3 bases and 4 bases, in that order; junction bases with no gene match: 6. The germline V gene has CDR1 SGHAT and CDR2 FQNNGV. CDR3 nucleotides: TGTGCCAGCAGCTTGGGGCGGGGGTCATACAATGAGCAGTTCTTC. Its translation is CASSLGRGSYNEQFF. Together with reference TRBV11-2 and TRBJ2-1, the CDR3 gives the full variable domain: EAGVAQSPRYKIIEKRQSVAFWCNPISGHATLYWYQQILGQGPKLLIQFQNNGVVDDSQLPKDRFSAERLKGVDSTLKIQPAKLEDSAVYLCASSLGRGSYNEQFFGPGTRLTVL.

The chain combines TRBV27 with TRBJ1-2; the D is unclear. Trimming took off 0 bases at V and 8 bases at J, with 13 bases between the two ends. Germline V gene data show CDR1 as MNHEY and CDR2 as SMNVEV (reference sequence). CDR3 length equals 14 residues. The CDR3 nucleotides read TGTGCCAGCAGTTTATCTGGATCTCCTAGCGGCTACACCTTC. Its translation: CASSLSGSPSGYTF.

This clone was found once. The chain carries TRBV9 and TRBJ1-2; 9 bases are shared with TRBD1. This CDR3 comprises 15 residues. The V and J ends lost 4 bases and 4 bases, in that order; junction bases with no gene match: 8. From germline, CDR1 is SGDLS and CDR2 YYNGEE. The CDR3 spells CASSPRTGETYGYTF. The CDR3 DNA is TGTGCCAGCAGCCCCCGGACAGGGGAAACCTATGGCTACACCTTC.

The V and J genes are TRBV11-1 and TRBJ1-1, with a weak D call TRBD1 (5 bases). Germline V gene data show CDR1 as SGHAT and CDR2 as FQDESV (reference sequence). Trimming removed 5 bases from V and 0 bases from J, with 13 bases in between. CDR3 size: 15 residues. In DNA, the CDR3 is TGTGCCAGCAGCCGCAGGACAAGCATGAACACTGAAGCTTTCTTT. Translated: CASSRRTSMNTEAFF.

The chain couples TRBV6-6 to TRBJ1-2; D perhaps matches TRBD1 (5 bases). The ends were cut back, 0 bases at V and 5 bases at J, with 13 bases in the middle. The germline CDR1 and CDR2 sequences are MNHNY and SVGAGI (reference sequence). CDR3 length: 15 residues. In DNA form, the CDR3 reads TGTGCCAGCAGTTACTCGACGGGGGGGGTTTATGGCTACACCTTC. Its protein product is CASSYSTGGVYGYTF.

This chain uses TRBV7-9 with TRBJ1-4, with 12 bases lining up with TRBD1. This CDR3 has 15 residues. V shed 6 bases and J 8 bases; nucleotides not matched to a gene: 7. The germline CDR1 and CDR2 sequences are SEHNR and FQNEAQ (reference sequence). The CDR3 DNA reads TGTGCCAGCAGTTTCGGGACAGGGGGCAGGGAAAAACTGTTTTTT. This codes for CASSFGTGGREKLFF.

J is TRBJ1-1 and V is TRBV19; no clear D gene. Trimming pared 5 bases from V and 7 bases from J, leaving 17 bases between. The CDR3 sequence is 14 residues long. CDR1 LNHDA and CDR2 SQIVND come from the germline V gene (reference sequence). The CDR3 loop is CASSPSLGVGEAFF. DNA for the CDR3: TGTGCCAGTAGTCCCAGCCTAGGCGTCGGTGAAGCTTTCTTT.